These 11 T cell receptor beta chains came from one sample sequenced in a study of cytomegalovirus exposure and HLA in healthy donors. 60 Vbeta and 13 Jbeta primers were used in PCR. The table came from immunoSEQ multiplex PCR; TCRdb's copy has only in-frame clones and leaves some out. The sample shows roughly 130,000 clones, around 9% of them seen only once. Sample: PBMCs. The receptor source for this set is a man between 35 and 55 years old in good health and CMV-seronegative.

This clone has only a few counts. The chain employs TRBV4-1 and TRBJ2-7; tentative D call: TRBD1 (6 bases). Germline-derived CDR1 and CDR2 are MGHRA and YSYEKL. Deletions cut 4 bases from V and 4 bases from J, with 11 bases between. The CDR3 consists of 13 residues. The DNA for the CDR3 is TGCGCCAGCAGCCGGGAAGGGGGTTACGAGCAGTACTTC. It codes for CASSREGGYEQYF.

The chain is built from TRBV28 and TRBJ1-1, with 9 bases identical to TRBD1. Germline-derived CDR1 and CDR2 are MDHEN and SYDVKM. The CDR3 spans 15 residues. Germline trimming cut 5 bases from V and 4 bases from J; bases unmatched to any gene: 8. The CDR3 DNA reads as TGTGCCAGCAGTAGCCGGGACAGGGTGTTCACTGAAGCTTTCTTT. Translation: CASSSRDRVFTEAFF.

This clone has a handful of counts. This chain uses TRBV6-6 with TRBJ1-5; no reliable D call. The CDR3 is 13 residues long. Germline CDR1 and CDR2: MNHNY and SVGAGI (reference sequence). V lost 2 bases and J 0 bases, leaving 2 bases between the germline ends. This chain's CDR3 is CASSYLSNQPQHF. The CDR3 bases are TGTGCCAGCAGTTACCTTAGCAATCAGCCCCAGCATTTT.

This clone was observed a handful of times. The rearrangement uses TRBV6-1 and TRBJ2-7; TRBD2 is a possible D gene (5 bases). The CDR3 has 13 amino acids. Germline V gene lookup returns CDR1 MNHNS and CDR2 SASEGT. V was trimmed by 3 bases and J by 7 bases, leaving 13 bases between them. In nucleotides, the CDR3 is TGTGCCAGCAGTGAGTACGGGGTGAAGGAGCAGTACTTC. Amino acids: CASSEYGVKEQYF.

This clone has ten or more counts. The chain employs TRBV6-4 and TRBJ2-3; 9 bases line up with TRBD2. V was pared by 0 bases and J by 4 bases, with 2 bases of the junction left unmatched. In germline, CDR1 is MRHNA, CDR2 SNTAGT. CDR3 length equals 15 residues. The CDR3 nucleotides are TGTGCCAGCAGTGACTCGCGGGGGGGCCCAGATACGCAGTATTTT. Residues: CASSDSRGGPDTQYF.

The genes are TRBV9 and TRBJ2-5; D might be TRBD1 (6 bases). CDR3 length equals 15 residues. The germline V and J ends were trimmed by 3 bases and 5 bases, with 17 bases remaining between them. Germline lookup yields CDR1 SGDLS and CDR2 YYNGEE. The CDR3 DNA sequence: TGTGCCAGCAGCGCATCACGTACAGGGACGGAGACCCAGTACTTC. Its protein product is CASSASRTGTETQYF.

This chain connects TRBV2 to TRBJ2-7; 8 nucleotides align to TRBD1. CDR3 size: 13 residues. Germline values: CDR1 SNHLY, CDR2 FYNNEI. Trimming at V came to 7 bases and at J to 6 bases, leaving 8 bases not matched to a gene. The CDR3 is CASNQGAVGEQYF. The CDR3 nucleotides read TGTGCCAGCAACCAGGGGGCAGTCGGCGAGCAGTACTTC.

This clone was seen a handful of times. CDR3 nucleotides: TGTGCCAGCAGCCTGCCGGGGTTTTTAAACACCATATATTTT. This codes for CASSLPGFLNTIYF. The chain carries TRBV7-2 and TRBJ1-3; D gene uncertain. This CDR3 has 14 residues. Between the trimmed V and J ends, which lost 5 bases and 6 bases, there was a span of 14 bases. Germline V gene sequence: CDR1 SGHTA, CDR2 FQGNSA. Full variable domain (outside the CDR3, taken from reference TRBV7-2 and TRBJ1-3): GAGVSQSPSNKVTEKGKDVELRCDPISGHTALYWYRQSLGQGLEFLIYFQGNSAPDKSGLPSDRFSAERTGGSVSTLTIQRTQQEDSAVYLCASSLPGFLNTIYFGEGSWLTVV.

This chain uses TRBV5-1 with TRBJ1-2, with 8 nucleotides matching TRBD1. The junction had 9 bases not matched to a gene; V was cut back by 5 bases and J by 0 bases. This CDR3 spans 16 amino acids. Germline V gives CDR1 SGHRS, CDR2 YFSETQ. The CDR3 bases are TGCGCCAGCAGAAGGGACAGGAACTTAGCTAACTATGGCTACACCTTC. Its protein product is CASRRDRNLANYGYTF. The full variable domain, its missing parts supplied by reference TRBV5-1 and TRBJ1-2, is KAGVTQTPRYLIKTRGQQVTLSCSPISGHRSVSWYQQTPGQGLQFLFEYFSETQRNKGNFPGRFSGRQFSNSRSEMNVSTLELGDSALYLCASRRDRNLANYGYTFGSGTRLTVV.

The chain employs TRBV12-5 and TRBJ2-5; 8 nucleotides align to TRBD1. Germline assignment: CDR1 LGHNT and CDR2 FRNRAP. The trim removed 0 bases at V and 3 bases at J, leaving 3 bases unmatched. This CDR3 has 15 residues. In nucleotides, the CDR3 is TGTGCTAGTGGTTTGGTGGTGACAGGGGAAGAGACCCAGTACTTC. Encoded protein: CASGLVVTGEETQYF. Using reference TRBV12-5 and TRBJ2-5 for the parts outside the CDR3, the full variable domain is DARVTQTPRHKVTEMGQEVTMRCQPILGHNTVFWYRQTMMQGLELLAYFRNRAPLDDSGMPKDRFSAEMPDATLATLKIQPSEPRDSAVYFCASGLVVTGEETQYFGPGTRLLVL.

This clone was counted between two and nine times. The rearrangement joins TRBV30 to TRBJ2-2; TRBD1 aligns across 7 bases. There are 14 residues in the CDR3. The V segment lost 5 bases and the J segment 0 bases; nucleotides outside the gene matches: 3. The germline CDR1 and CDR2 sequences are GTSNPN and SVGIG (reference sequence). The CDR3 protein is CAWHRGANTGELFF. CDR3 DNA sequence: TGTGCCTGGCACAGGGGCGCGAACACCGGGGAGCTGTTTTTT.